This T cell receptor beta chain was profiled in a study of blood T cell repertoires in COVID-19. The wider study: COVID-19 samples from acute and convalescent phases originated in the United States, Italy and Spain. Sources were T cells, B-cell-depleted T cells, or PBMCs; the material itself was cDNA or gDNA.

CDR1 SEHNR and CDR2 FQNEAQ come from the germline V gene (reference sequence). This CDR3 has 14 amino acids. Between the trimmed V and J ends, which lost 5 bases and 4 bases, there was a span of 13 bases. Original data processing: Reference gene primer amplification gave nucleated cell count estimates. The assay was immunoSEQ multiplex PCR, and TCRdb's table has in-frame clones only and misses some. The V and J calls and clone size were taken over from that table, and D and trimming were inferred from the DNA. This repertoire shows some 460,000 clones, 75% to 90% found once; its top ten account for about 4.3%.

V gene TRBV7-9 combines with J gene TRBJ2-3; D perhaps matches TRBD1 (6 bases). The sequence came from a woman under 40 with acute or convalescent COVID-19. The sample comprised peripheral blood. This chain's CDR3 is CASSDTGPADTQYF. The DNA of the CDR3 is TGTGCCAGCAGCGATACAGGGCCGGCAGATACGCAGTATTTT.